Listed below are T cell receptor beta chains from one sample, sequenced in a study of T cell clones after liver transplantation. Profiling relied on immunoSEQ multiplex PCR, and the TCRdb table lists in-frame clones only, not all of them. This table has around 120,000 clones, 90% appearing once. The input for sequencing was CD4+ T cells from blood, taken 12 months after liver transplant. These receptor sequences come from a human patient who received a liver transplant. Some of these T cells may belong to the graft donor. CDR3s include the opening cysteine and the closing phenylalanine or tryptophan. D genes are given only for firm matches. Clone size is given for some rows only: seen once, a few or many times, or a class if the clone is expanded.

v_gene	j_gene	abundance	d_gene	len	CDR3aa	CDR3nt
TRBV7-8	TRBJ2-7	-	TRBD2	14	CASSHLAGVGEQYF	TGTGCCAGCAGCCATCTAGCGGGAGTGGGCGAGCAGTACTTC
TRBV27	TRBJ1-5	-	-	12	CASRTGTQPQHF	TGTGCCAGCAGAACGGGAACTCAGCCCCAGCATTTT
TRBV11-1	TRBJ2-7	-	-	15	CASSPRGAGGYEQYF	TGTGCCAGCAGCCCCAGGGGAGCGGGTGGCTACGAGCAGTACTTC
TRBV5-6	TRBJ2-7	few	-	14	CASSKQGTFGEQYF	TGTGCCAGCAGCAAACAGGGTACTTTCGGCGAGCAGTACTTC
TRBV2	TRBJ2-1	-	TRBD2	19	CASSEAASGRWSSYNEQFF	TGTGCCAGCAGTGAAGCCGCCAGCGGGAGATGGAGCTCCTACAATGAGCAGTTCTTC
TRBV9	TRBJ2-7	-	-	14	CASSVEAGLGEQYF	TGTGCCAGCAGCGTAGAAGCAGGGTTGGGCGAGCAGTACTTC
TRBV7-2	TRBJ1-1	-	-	15	CASSLMGAGNTEAFF	TGTGCCAGCAGCCTCATGGGAGCTGGGAACACTGAAGCTTTCTTT
TRBV28	TRBJ2-1	-	TRBD2	16	CASSWVWRGSSKRQFF	TGTGCCAGCAGTTGGGTCTGGCGGGGGTCGTCGAAACGGCAGTTCTTC
TRBV6-5	TRBJ2-7	-	TRBD2	16	CASSYSRLAPSYEQYF	TGTGCCAGCAGTTACTCTCGACTAGCACCCTCCTACGAGCAGTACTTC
TRBV5-4	TRBJ1-3	-	-	15	CASSLKGSSGNTIYF	TGTGCCAGCAGCTTAAAAGGAAGCTCTGGAAACACCATATATTTT
TRBV15	TRBJ2-7	-	TRBD2	15	CATSRDVGRGYEQYF	TGTGCCACCAGCAGAGATGTCGGGAGGGGCTACGAGCAGTACTTC
TRBV4-2	TRBJ2-7	-	-	13	CASSQEVGVAEYF	TGTGCCAGCAGCCAAGAGGTTGGTGTGGCAGAGTACTTC
TRBV5-8	TRBJ2-7	-	-	11	CASSPRGEQYF	TGTGCCAGCAGCCCAAGGGGCGAGCAGTACTTC
TRBV7-6	TRBJ1-5	-	-	13	CASSLWGGQPQHF	TGTGCCAGCAGCTTATGGGGAGGGCAGCCCCAGCATTTT